The T cell receptor beta chain described here comes from a study of T-cell reconstitution after alpha-beta-depleted transplantation in children. It was with unique molecular identifiers that the TCRbeta library was prepared. TCRdb recomputed calls from the PCR reads with MiXCR, one row per CDR3 protein. This table has about 640,000 distinct CDR3 sequences, roughly 17% appearing once. The CDR3 is 14 residues long. From germline, CDR1 is LGHDT and CDR2 YNNKEL (reference sequence). Trimming stripped 0 bases from V and 7 bases from J, with 10 bases between. Sample: PBMCs from the stem cell graft donor, taken from the stem cell graft. V usage is TRBV3-1 and J usage is TRBJ2-1, with D unresolved. The clonotype comes from a human donor who donated a stem cell graft to a child with acute myeloid leukemia. As DNA, the CDR3 is TGTGCCAGCAGCCAAGATCCCAGAACGAATGAGCAGTTCTTC. Its protein is CASSQDPRTNEQFF.